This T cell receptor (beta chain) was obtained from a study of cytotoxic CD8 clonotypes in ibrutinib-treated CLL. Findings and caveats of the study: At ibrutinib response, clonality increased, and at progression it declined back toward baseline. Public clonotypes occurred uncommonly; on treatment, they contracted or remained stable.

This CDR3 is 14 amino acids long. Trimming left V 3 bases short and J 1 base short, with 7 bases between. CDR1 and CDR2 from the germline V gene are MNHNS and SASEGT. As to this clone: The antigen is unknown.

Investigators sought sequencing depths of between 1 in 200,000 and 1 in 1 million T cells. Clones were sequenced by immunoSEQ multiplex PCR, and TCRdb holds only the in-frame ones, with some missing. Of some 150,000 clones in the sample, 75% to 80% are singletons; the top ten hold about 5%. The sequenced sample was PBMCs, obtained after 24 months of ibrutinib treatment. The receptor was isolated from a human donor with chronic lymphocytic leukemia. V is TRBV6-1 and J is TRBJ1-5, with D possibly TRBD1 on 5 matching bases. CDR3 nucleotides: TGTGCCAGCAGTGACAGGGCAAGCAATCAGCCCCAGCATTTT. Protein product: CASSDRASNQPQHF.